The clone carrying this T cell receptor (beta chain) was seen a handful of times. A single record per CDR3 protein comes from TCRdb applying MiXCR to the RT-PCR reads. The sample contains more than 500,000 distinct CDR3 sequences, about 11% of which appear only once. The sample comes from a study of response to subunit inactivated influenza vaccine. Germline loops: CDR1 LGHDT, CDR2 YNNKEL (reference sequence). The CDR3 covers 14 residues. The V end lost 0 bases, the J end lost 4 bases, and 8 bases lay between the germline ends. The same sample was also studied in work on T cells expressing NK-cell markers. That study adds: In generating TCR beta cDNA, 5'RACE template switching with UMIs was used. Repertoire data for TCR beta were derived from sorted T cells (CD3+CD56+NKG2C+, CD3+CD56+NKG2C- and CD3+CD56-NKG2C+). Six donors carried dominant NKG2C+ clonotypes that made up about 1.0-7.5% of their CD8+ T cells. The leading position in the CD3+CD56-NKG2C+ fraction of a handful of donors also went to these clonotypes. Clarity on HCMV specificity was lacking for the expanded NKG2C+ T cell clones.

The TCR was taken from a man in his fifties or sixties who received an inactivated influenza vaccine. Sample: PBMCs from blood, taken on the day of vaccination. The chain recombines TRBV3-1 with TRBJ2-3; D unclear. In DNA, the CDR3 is TGTGCCAGCAGCCAAGATTCCTACGCAGATACGCAGTATTTT. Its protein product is CASSQDSYADTQYF.